The next 10 T cell receptor beta chains were all read from a single sample in a study of Graves' ophthalmopathy and Graves' hyperthyroidism. RNA transcripts were the source from which TCR beta CDR3 regions were amplified. RT-PCR with HTBI primers came first, then second-round multiplex PCR. TCRdb redid the calling of the multiplex PCR reads with MiXCR, one entry per CDR3 protein. The data contain almost 750,000 distinct CDR3 sequences, 35% to 50% of them singletons. The sequencing sample was made of peripheral blood. These receptors were collected from an adult man with Graves' ophthalmopathy.

Only a few counts were recorded for this clonotype. CDR3 nucleotide sequence: TGTGCCAGCAGTGAAGGAGTGGACATCGGGACCCAGTACTTC. Residues: CASSEGVDIGTQYF. The chain uses TRBV6-6 and TRBJ2-5; D may be TRBD1 (5 bases). Trimming shortened V by 5 bases and J by 7 bases, and 17 bases separated the two germline ends. This CDR3 has 14 amino acids. The germline gives CDR1 MNHNY, CDR2 SVGAGI (reference sequence).

This clonotype was picked up a small number of times. The V call is TRBV2, the J call TRBJ2-7, with D possibly being TRBD2 (6 bases). Trimming cost V 6 bases and J 0 bases, with 18 bases left between them. The CDR3 sequence is 16 residues long. CDR1 SNHLY and CDR2 FYNNEI come from the germline V gene. The DNA for the CDR3 is TGTGCCAGCAGCCCAAAGAGGGACTGGAGCTCCTACGAGCAGTACTTC. This encodes CASSPKRDWSSYEQYF.

The CDR3 reads CASRNNGALDTQYF. For the CDR3, the DNA is TGTGCCAGCAGGAACAACGGAGCGTTAGATACGCAGTATTTT. The chain recombines TRBV25-1 with TRBJ2-3; D is unclear. The germline gives CDR1 MGHDK, CDR2 SYGVNS. V dropped 6 bases and J dropped 5 bases, with 15 bases sitting between them. The CDR3 length is 14 residues.

This clonotype has a handful of counts. This chain links TRBV10-3 with TRBJ2-7; 7 nucleotides match TRBD2. Germline assignment: CDR1 ENHRY and CDR2 SYGVKD. This CDR3 is 14 amino acids long. The V gene end was trimmed by 10 bases and the J gene end by 2 bases; junction bases not matched to a gene: 11. CDR3 loop: CASTRSGAAYEQYF. In nucleotides, the CDR3 is TGTGCCAGCACTCGAAGCGGGGCAGCCTACGAGCAGTACTTC.

The J gene is TRBJ2-1, the V gene TRBV29-1; D is perhaps TRBD2 (6 bases). This CDR3 has 15 amino acids. Germline CDR1 SQVTM, CDR2 ANQGSEA. V was pared by 5 bases and J by 5 bases, with 19 bases between. CDR3 sequence (DNA): TGCAGCGTTTTATCCTCGGGGAGGATGGACAATGAGCAGTTCTTC. Translated, it gives CSVLSSGRMDNEQFF.

The chain recombines TRBV20-1 with TRBJ2-6, with 8 positions matching TRBD1. Germline loops: CDR1 DFQATT, CDR2 SNEGSKA (reference sequence). The CDR3 loop spans 15 amino acids. Trimming cost V 1 base and J 12 bases; bases outside gene matches: 11. CDR3 loop: CSARGTRTGGFVLTF. The DNA for the CDR3 is TGCAGTGCTAGAGGTACGCGCACAGGGGGTTTCGTCCTGACTTTC.

This clonotype has more than one count but fewer than ten. The gene calls are TRBV9 and TRBJ2-5; 9 nucleotides align to TRBD2. Per germline, CDR1 SGDLS and CDR2 YYNGEE. The CDR3 is 16 residues long. V trimming: 4 bases; J trimming: 3 bases; junction bases outside the gene matches: 10. The CDR3 sequence: CASSLRGSGGEETQYF. DNA of the CDR3: TGTGCCAGCAGCCTTCGTGGTAGCGGGGGCGAAGAGACCCAGTACTTC.

The sample holds a few counts of this clonotype. V gene TRBV6-6 combines with J gene TRBJ1-1, with D unclear. This CDR3 is built from 15 residues. Germline loops: CDR1 MNHNY, CDR2 SVGAGI (reference sequence). Between the trimmed V and J ends, which lost 6 bases and 4 bases, there was a span of 18 bases. CDR3 coding DNA: TGTGCCAGCAGCCTTACGGGTAGGGCGGGCACTGAAGCTTTCTTT. As protein: CASSLTGRAGTEAFF.

This clonotype was seen a handful of times. The DNA for the CDR3 is TGTGCCAGCAGCCCCACGGACGGGAGGCCCAACACCATATATTTT. Amino acid sequence: CASSPTDGRPNTIYF. The gene calls are TRBV5-6 and TRBJ1-3; the D is unclear. This CDR3 contains 15 residues. Trimming removed 4 bases at V and 7 bases at J, with 18 bases between. Germline V gives CDR1 SGHDT, CDR2 YYEEEE.

Concerning this clonotype: Just one base apart from a much larger clone, this may be a read error. The V gene is TRBV19, the J gene TRBJ1-2; D perhaps matches TRBD1 (6 bases). CDR1 is LNHDA and CDR2 is SQIVND in the germline V gene (reference sequence). CDR3 length: 14 amino acids. CDR3 in DNA: TGTGCCGGTAGTTCCCAGACAGGTCCAAGCGGCTACACCTTC. It specifies CAGSSQTGPSGYTF.